The 14 T cell receptor beta chains below come from one sample, sequenced in a study of blood T cell repertoires in COVID-19. The table came from immunoSEQ multiplex PCR; TCRdb's copy has only in-frame clones and leaves some out. The repertoire holds about 260,000 clones, with around 88% as singletons. Sequenced sample: peripheral blood. These receptors all stem from a man aged 30 to 45 with active or convalescent COVID-19.

This clone occurred once. The chain has TRBV7-8 and TRBJ2-2; D gene ambiguous. The V end was cut by 4 bases, the J end by 1 base, with 10 bases between. The CDR3 contains 15 residues. Germline V gene data show CDR1 as SGHVS and CDR2 as FQNEAQ. CDR3 sequence (DNA): TGTGCCAGCAGCTCGCGGCTGGAGAACACCGGGGAGCTGTTTTTT. Protein product: CASSSRLENTGELFF.

The rearrangement joins TRBV7-9 to TRBJ2-7, with D possibly being TRBD1 (5 bases). CDR1 is SEHNR, CDR2 FQNEAQ, per germline (reference sequence). The CDR3 runs 14 residues. Trimming cost V 1 base and J 2 bases, with 9 bases left between them. The CDR3: CASSLVRGPYEQYF. The CDR3 DNA is TGTGCCAGCAGCTTAGTTAGGGGCCCCTACGAGCAGTACTTC.

The genes are TRBV6-2 or TRBV6-3 and TRBJ2-2; 7 bases line up with TRBD1. Per the germline V gene, CDR1 is MNHEY and CDR2 is SVGEGT. The CDR3 is made up of 16 amino acids. With V trimmed by 4 bases and J by 5 bases, 10 bases remained unmatched. DNA for the CDR3: TGTGCCAGCAGTTCCTTTGGCAGGGGGAATACCGGGGAGCTGTTTTTT. It specifies CASSSFGRGNTGELFF.

V and J are TRBV15 and TRBJ2-5; the match to TRBD1 covers 12 bases. V lost 1 base to trimming and J lost 2 bases; unmatched junction nucleotides: 17. Germline CDR1 reads LNHNV; CDR2 reads YYDKDF (reference sequence). This CDR3 comprises 21 residues. CDR3 in DNA: TGTGCCACCAGCAGAGGGTTCGGGGGGACAGGGGGCTTTAACGGGCAAGAGACCCAGTACTTC. Protein product: CATSRGFGGTGGFNGQETQYF.

The V call is TRBV6-1, the J call TRBJ2-7, with D possibly matching TRBD1 (5 bases). The CDR3 consists of 14 residues. Germline V lookup: CDR1 MNHNS, CDR2 SASEGT. V was shortened by 2 bases and J by 3 bases, with 11 bases between the two germline ends. Here the CDR3 DNA reads TGTGCCAGCAGTGAACAGGGTAGCTTCTACGAGCAGTACTTC. This codes for CASSEQGSFYEQYF.

This rearrangement joins TRBV27 to TRBJ1-5, with D tentatively TRBD1 (5 bases). Germline CDR1 MNHEY, CDR2 SMNVEV (reference sequence). V was trimmed by 5 bases and J by 0 bases, leaving 17 bases between them. CDR3 length equals 17 residues. DNA of the CDR3: TGTGCCAGCAGTAGGGGCAGTCCCAACTATAGCAATCAGCCCCAGCATTTT. Its protein is CASSRGSPNYSNQPQHF.

The rearrangement links TRBV4-1 to TRBJ2-4; possibly TRBD2 for D (6 bases). The CDR3 contains 18 residues. The V and J ends lost 3 bases and 3 bases respectively, with 21 bases between them. Germline lookup yields CDR1 MGHRA and CDR2 YSYEKL. In DNA form, the CDR3 reads TGCGCCAGCAGCCAGCTGGCGGGGCCAGGGTTAGGCAAAAACATTCAGTACTTC. Its translation: CASSQLAGPGLGKNIQYF.

This clone was detected only a few times. This chain links TRBV7-2 with TRBJ1-3; TRBD1 matches 8 bases. The CDR3 consists of 16 residues. V shed 5 bases, J shed 3 bases, and the junction held 9 bases outside the gene matches. Germline V gene data show CDR1 as SGHTA and CDR2 as FQGNSA. The CDR3 nucleotides are TGTGCCAGCAGCCCAAGATCGGACAGGGATGGAAACACCATATATTTT. Protein sequence: CASSPRSDRDGNTIYF.

Concerning this clone itself: Lacking the conserved final phenylalanine or tryptophan, this CDR3 likely reflects a read error. The DNA is left out, because the CDR3 cannot be placed on it with certainty; the CDR3 is given as TCRdb lists it. The genes are TRBV27 and TRBJ1-4. Germline values: CDR1 MNHEY, CDR2 SMNVEV (reference sequence). The CDR3 is 8 residues long, ends included. The CDR3 spells CASSPATG.

This clone was counted once. The V call is TRBV6-5, the J call TRBJ2-2; 10 bases map to TRBD1. Germline-derived CDR1 and CDR2 are MNHEY and SVGAGI. There are 16 residues in the CDR3. V lost 2 bases, J lost 6 bases, and 6 bases stayed unmatched. CDR3 in DNA: TGTGCCAGCAGTTACGCGGGGACAGGGGATCCCGGGGAGCTGTTTTTT. Encoded protein: CASSYAGTGDPGELFF.

This clone was counted only a few times. This chain links TRBV2 with TRBJ2-7; TRBD1 matches at 9 bases. Germline values: CDR1 SNHLY, CDR2 FYNNEI. The CDR3 sequence is 13 residues long. The V segment lost 9 bases and the J segment 3 bases; nucleotides outside the gene matches: 6. CDR3: CASHRDRDYEQYF. For the CDR3, the DNA is TGTGCCAGTCACCGGGACAGGGACTACGAGCAGTACTTC. Filled out from reference TRBV2 and TRBJ2-7, the complete variable domain reads EPEVTQTPSHQVTQMGQEVILRCVPISNHLYFYWYRQILGQKVEFLVSFYNNEISEKSEIFDDQFSVERPDGSNFTLKIRSTKLEDSAMYFCASHRDRDYEQYFGPGTRLTVT.

This clone showed up just once. The genes are TRBV3-1 (or the pseudogene TRBV3-2) and TRBJ2-1, with D unresolved. CDR3 length: 14 amino acids. Germline CDR1 and CDR2: LGHDT and YNNKEL (reference sequence). Trimming removed 1 base from V and 0 bases from J, with 4 bases in between. CDR3 in amino acids: CASSQGASYNEQFF. The CDR3 region has the DNA TGTGCCAGCAGCCAAGGGGCCTCCTACAATGAGCAGTTCTTC.

V gene TRBV6-6 combines with J gene TRBJ2-1; D possibly corresponds to TRBD2 (7 bases). Germline values: CDR1 MNHNY, CDR2 SVGAGI (reference sequence). The CDR3 runs to 12 residues. The V and J ends lost 8 bases and 9 bases respectively, with 14 bases between them. The CDR3 spells CASGGGGGEQFF. DNA for the CDR3: TGTGCCAGCGGGGGAGGGGGAGGTGAGCAGTTCTTC.

This chain uses TRBV9 with TRBJ1-6; the D is unclear. This CDR3 has 13 residues. V was shortened by 5 bases and J by 6 bases, with 9 bases between the two germline ends. Germline loops: CDR1 SGDLS, CDR2 YYNGEE. For the CDR3, the DNA is TGTGCCAGCAGTAACGGAGCTAATTCACCCCTCCACTTT. Amino acid sequence: CASSNGANSPLHF.